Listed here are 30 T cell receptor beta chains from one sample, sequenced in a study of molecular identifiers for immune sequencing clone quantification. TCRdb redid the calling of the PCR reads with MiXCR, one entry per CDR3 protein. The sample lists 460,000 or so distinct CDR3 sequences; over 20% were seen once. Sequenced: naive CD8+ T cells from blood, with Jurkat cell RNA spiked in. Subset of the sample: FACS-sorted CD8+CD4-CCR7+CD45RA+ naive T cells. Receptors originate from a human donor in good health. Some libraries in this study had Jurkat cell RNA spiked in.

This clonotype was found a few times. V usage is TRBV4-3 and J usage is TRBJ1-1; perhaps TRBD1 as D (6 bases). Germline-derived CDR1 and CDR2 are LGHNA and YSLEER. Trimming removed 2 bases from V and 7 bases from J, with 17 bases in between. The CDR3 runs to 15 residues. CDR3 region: CASSQLTGSLFEAFF. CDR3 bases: TGCGCCAGCAGCCAACTTACAGGGAGCTTATTTGAAGCTTTCTTT.

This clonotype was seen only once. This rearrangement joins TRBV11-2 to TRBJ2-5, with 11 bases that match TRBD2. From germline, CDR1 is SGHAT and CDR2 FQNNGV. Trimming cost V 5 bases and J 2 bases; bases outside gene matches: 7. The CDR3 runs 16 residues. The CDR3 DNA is TGTGCCAGCAGCAAGACTAGCGGGAACCTTCAAGAGACCCAGTACTTC. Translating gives CASSKTSGNLQETQYF.

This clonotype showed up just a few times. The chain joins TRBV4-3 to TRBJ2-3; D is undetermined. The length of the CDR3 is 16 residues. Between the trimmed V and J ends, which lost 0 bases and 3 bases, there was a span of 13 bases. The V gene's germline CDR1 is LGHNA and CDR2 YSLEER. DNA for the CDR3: TGCGCCAGCAGCCAAGAAGTCGGGTGGGTGACAGATACGCAGTATTTT. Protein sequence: CASSQEVGWVTDTQYF.

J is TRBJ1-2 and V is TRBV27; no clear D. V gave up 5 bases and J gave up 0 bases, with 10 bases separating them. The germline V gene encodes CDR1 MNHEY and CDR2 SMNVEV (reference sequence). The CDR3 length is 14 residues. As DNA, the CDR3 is TGTGCCAGCAGTCCCGGAGGAGCTAACTATGGCTACACCTTC. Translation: CASSPGGANYGYTF.

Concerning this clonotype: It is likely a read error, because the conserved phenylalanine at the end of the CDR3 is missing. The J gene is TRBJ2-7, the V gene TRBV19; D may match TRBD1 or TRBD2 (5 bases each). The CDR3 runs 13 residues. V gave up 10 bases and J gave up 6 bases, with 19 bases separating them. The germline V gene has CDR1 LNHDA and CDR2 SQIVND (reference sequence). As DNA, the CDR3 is TGTGCCACCAACGACAGCCCAGAGGGCGAGCAGTACTCC. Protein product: CATNDSPEGEQYS.

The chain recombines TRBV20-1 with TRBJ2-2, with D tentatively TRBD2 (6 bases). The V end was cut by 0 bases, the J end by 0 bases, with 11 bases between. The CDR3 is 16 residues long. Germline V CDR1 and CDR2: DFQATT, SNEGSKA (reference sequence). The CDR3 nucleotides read TGCAGTGCTAGAGATCTACTAGCCTCGAACACCGGGGAGCTGTTTTTT. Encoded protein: CSARDLLASNTGELFF.

CDR3: CAWSVGYSGEQYF. In DNA, the CDR3 is TGTGCCTGGAGTGTGGGTTACTCGGGGGAGCAGTACTTC. The genes are TRBV30 and TRBJ2-7; tentative D call: TRBD2 (5 bases). Per the germline V gene, CDR1 is GTSNPN and CDR2 is SVGIG (reference sequence). Trimming stripped 0 bases from V and 7 bases from J, with 13 bases between. The CDR3 runs 13 residues.

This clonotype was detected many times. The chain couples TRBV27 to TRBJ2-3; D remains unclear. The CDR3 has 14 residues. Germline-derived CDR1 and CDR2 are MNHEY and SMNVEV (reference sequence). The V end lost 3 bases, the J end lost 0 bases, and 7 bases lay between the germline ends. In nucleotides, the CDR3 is TGTGCCAGCAGTTTTACTACGAGCACAGATACGCAGTATTTT. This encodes CASSFTTSTDTQYF.

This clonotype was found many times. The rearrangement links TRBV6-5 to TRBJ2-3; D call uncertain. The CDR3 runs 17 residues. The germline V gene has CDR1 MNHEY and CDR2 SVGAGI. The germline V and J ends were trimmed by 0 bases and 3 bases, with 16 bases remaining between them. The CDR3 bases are TGTGCCAGCAGTTACTCTTTAGTATCTGGGAAGACAGATACGCAGTATTTT. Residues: CASSYSLVSGKTDTQYF.

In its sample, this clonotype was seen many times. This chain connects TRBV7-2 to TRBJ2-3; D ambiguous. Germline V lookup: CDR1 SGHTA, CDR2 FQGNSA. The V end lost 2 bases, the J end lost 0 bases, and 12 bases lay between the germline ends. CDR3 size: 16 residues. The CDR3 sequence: CASSLLVAKSTDTQYF. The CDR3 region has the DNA TGTGCCAGCAGCTTATTGGTGGCAAAAAGCACAGATACGCAGTATTTT. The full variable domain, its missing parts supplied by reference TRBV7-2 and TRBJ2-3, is GAGVSQSPSNKVTEKGKDVELRCDPISGHTALYWYRQSLGQGLEFLIYFQGNSAPDKSGLPSDRFSAERTGGSVSTLTIQRTQQEDSAVYLCASSLLVAKSTDTQYFGPGTRLTVL.

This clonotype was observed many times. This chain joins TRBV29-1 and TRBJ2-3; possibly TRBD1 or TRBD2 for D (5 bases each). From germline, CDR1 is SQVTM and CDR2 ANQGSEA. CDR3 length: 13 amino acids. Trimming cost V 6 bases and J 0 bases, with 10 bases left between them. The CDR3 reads CSVGTFSTDTQYF. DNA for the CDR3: TGCAGCGTCGGGACCTTTAGCACAGATACGCAGTATTTT.

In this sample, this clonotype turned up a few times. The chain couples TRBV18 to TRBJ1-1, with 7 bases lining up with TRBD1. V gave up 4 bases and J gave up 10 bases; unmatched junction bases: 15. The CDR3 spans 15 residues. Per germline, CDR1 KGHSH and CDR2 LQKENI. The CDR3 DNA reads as TGTGCCAGCTCACGTGCACCGGGGACAGCCCGGGGAGCTTTCTTT. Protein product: CASSRAPGTARGAFF.

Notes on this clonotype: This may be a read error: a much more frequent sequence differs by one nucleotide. The CDR3 DNA follows: TGCGCCAGCAGCCAGGGGTTGGGGCAGGGTGAAAAACTGCTTTTT. As protein: CASSQGLGQGEKLLF. The chain recombines TRBV4-1 with TRBJ1-4; D is perhaps TRBD1 (5 bases). The CDR3 runs 15 residues. Germline-derived CDR1 and CDR2 are MGHRA and YSYEKL.

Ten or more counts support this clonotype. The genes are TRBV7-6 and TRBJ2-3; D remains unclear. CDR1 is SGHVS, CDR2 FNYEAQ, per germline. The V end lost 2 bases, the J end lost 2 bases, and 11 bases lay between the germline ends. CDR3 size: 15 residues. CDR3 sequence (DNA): TGTGCCAGCAGCTTATTTCGGTCCTCCACAGATACGCAGTATTTT. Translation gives CASSLFRSSTDTQYF.

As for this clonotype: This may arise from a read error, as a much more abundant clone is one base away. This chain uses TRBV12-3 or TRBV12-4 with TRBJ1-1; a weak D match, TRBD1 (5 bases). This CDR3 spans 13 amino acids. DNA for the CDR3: TGTACCAGCATTCCCGGGGGTCACACTGAAGCTTTCTTT. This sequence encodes CTSIPGGHTEAFF.

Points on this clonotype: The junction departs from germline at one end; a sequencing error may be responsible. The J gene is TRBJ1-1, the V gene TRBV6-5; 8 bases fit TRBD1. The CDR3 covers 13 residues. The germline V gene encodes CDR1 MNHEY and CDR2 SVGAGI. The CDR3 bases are TGTGCCAGCAGTAGGGACAGGAACACTGAAGCTTCCTTT. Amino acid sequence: CASSRDRNTEASF.

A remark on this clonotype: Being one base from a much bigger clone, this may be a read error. The CDR3 reads CAWNLGGTDYEQCF. CDR3 coding DNA: TGTGCCTGGAACCTTGGAGGGACAGACTACGAGCAGTGCTTC. V and J are TRBV30 and TRBJ2-7; tentative D call: TRBD1 (7 bases). The CDR3 consists of 14 residues. Germline CDR1 and CDR2: GTSNPN and SVGIG (reference sequence).

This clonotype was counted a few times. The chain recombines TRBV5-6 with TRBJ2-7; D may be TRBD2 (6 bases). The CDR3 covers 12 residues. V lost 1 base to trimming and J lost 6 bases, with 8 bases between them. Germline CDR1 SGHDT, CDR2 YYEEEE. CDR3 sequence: CASSLLSGEQYF. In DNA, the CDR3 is TGTGCCAGCAGCTTGCTTAGCGGCGAGCAGTACTTC.

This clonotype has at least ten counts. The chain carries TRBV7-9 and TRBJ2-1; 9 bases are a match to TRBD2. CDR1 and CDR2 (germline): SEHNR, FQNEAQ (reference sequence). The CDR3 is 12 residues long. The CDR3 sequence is CGASGAYNEQFF. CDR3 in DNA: TGTGGTGCTAGCGGGGCCTACAATGAGCAGTTCTTC. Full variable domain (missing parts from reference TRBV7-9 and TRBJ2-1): DTGVSQNPRHKITKRGQNVTFRCDPISEHNRLYWYRQTLGQGPEFLTYFQNEAQLEKSRLLSDRFSAERPKGSFSTLEIQRTEQGDSAMYLCGASGAYNEQFFGPGTRLTVL.

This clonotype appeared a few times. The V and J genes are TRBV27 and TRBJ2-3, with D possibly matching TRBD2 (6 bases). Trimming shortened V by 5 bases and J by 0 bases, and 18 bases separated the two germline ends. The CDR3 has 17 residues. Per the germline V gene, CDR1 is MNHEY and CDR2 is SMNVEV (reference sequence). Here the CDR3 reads CASSPVFGEASTDTQYF. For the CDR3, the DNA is TGTGCCAGCAGTCCGGTCTTTGGGGAGGCTAGCACAGATACGCAGTATTTT.

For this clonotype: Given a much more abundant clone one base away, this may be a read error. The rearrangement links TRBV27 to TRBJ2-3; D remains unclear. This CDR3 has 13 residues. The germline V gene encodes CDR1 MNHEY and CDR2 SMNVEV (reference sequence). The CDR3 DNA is TGTGCCAGCAGTTTCATTTCCACAGATACGCGGTATTTT. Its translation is CASSFISTDTRYF.

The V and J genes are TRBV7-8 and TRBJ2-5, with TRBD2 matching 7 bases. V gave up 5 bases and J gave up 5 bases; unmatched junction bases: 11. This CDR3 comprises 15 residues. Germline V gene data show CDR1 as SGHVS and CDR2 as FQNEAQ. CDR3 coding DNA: TGTGCCAGCAGCCAACGACTAGCTGGGCCCGAGACCCAGTACTTC. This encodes CASSQRLAGPETQYF.

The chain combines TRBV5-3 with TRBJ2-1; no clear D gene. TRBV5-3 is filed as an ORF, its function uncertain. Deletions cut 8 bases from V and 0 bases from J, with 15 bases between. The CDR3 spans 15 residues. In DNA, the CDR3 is TGTGCCAGCAACCTGGACCCAAGCTCCTACAATGAGCAGTTCTTC. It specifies CASNLDPSSYNEQFF.

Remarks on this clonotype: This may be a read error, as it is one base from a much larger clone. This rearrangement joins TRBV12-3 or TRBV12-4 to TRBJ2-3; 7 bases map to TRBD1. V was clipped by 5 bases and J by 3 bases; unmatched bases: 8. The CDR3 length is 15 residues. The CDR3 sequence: CASSPTGRGTDTQYF. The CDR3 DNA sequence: TGTGCCAGCAGTCCGACAGGGAGAGGTACAGATACGCAGTATTTT.

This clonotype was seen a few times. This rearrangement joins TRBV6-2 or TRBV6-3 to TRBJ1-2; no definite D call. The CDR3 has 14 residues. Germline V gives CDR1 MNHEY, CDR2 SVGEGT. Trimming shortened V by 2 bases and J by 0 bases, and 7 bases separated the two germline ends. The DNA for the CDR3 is TGTGCCAGCAGTTACGGGCCGGCTAACTATGGCTACACCTTC. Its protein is CASSYGPANYGYTF.

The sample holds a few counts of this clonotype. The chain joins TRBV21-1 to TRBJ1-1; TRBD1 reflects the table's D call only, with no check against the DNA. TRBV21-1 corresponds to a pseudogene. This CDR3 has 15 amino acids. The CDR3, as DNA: TGTGCCAGCAGCAAAGACCGACAGGTTAACACTGAAGCTTTCTTT. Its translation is CASSKDRQVNTEAFF.

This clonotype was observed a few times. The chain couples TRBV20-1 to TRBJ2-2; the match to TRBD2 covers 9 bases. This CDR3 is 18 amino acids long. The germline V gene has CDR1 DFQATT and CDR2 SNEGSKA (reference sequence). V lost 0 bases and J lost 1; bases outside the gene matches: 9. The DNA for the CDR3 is TGCAGTGCTAGAGACCTAACCGAGACTAGCGGGAACACCGGGGAGCTGTTTTTT. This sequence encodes CSARDLTETSGNTGELFF.

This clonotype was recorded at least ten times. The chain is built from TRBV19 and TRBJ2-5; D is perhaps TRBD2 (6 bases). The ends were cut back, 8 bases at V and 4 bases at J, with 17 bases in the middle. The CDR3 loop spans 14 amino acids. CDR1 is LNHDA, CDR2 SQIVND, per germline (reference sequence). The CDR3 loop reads CASADPGGRETQYF. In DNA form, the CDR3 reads TGTGCCAGTGCCGATCCCGGGGGTCGAGAGACCCAGTACTTC.

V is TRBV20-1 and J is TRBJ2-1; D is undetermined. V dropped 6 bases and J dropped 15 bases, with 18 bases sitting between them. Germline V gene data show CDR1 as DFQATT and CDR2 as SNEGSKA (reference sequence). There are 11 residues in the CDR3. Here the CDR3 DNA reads TGCAGTGCCAACAATCCCCCCCCCCGGTTCTTC. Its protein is CSANNPPPRFF.

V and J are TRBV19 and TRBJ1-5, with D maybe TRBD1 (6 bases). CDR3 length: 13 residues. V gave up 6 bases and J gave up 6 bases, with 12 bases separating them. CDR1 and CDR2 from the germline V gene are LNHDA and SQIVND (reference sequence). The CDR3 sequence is CASRQNRVQPQHF. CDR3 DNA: TGTGCCAGTAGGCAAAACAGGGTTCAGCCCCAGCATTTT.